Below are 23 T cell receptor beta chains sequenced from a single sample in a study of blood T cell repertoires in COVID-19. Profiling relied on immunoSEQ multiplex PCR, and the TCRdb table lists in-frame clones only, not all of them. This sample yields 200,000 to 250,000 clones, of which 84% are seen a single time; 15% to 20% belongs to the top ten. Sequencing was carried out using peripheral blood. The origin of the receptors is an elderly woman with active or convalescent COVID-19.

This chain uses TRBV19 with TRBJ2-5; D ambiguous. V was pared by 4 bases and J by 3 bases, with 15 bases between. Germline V lookup: CDR1 LNHDA, CDR2 SQIVND (reference sequence). The CDR3 loop spans 15 amino acids. The CDR3 reads CASSRADIDEETQYF. The CDR3 DNA sequence: TGTGCCAGTAGTAGGGCCGATATAGATGAAGAGACCCAGTACTTC.

The chain couples TRBV7-2 to TRBJ1-5; D gene uncertain. Germline CDR1 is SGHTA and CDR2 is FQGNSA. The CDR3 length is 14 residues. V was clipped by 5 bases and J by 0 bases, with 8 bases between them. CDR3 amino acids: CASSRPGSNQPQHF. The CDR3 coding sequence is TGTGCCAGCAGCCGTCCCGGTAGCAATCAGCCCCAGCATTTT.

Written as DNA, the CDR3 is TGCAGTGCTAGTCCTAGCGGGGCCAGCTCTGGGGCCAACGTCCTGACTTTC. Residues: CSASPSGASSGANVLTF. The chain links TRBV20-1 to TRBJ2-6; 9 bases align to TRBD2. The CDR3 covers 17 residues. With V trimmed by 3 bases and J by 0 bases, 6 bases remained unmatched. Germline V gives CDR1 DFQATT, CDR2 SNEGSKA (reference sequence).

The chain couples TRBV19 to TRBJ2-5; 13 bases align to TRBD2. Per the germline V gene, CDR1 is LNHDA and CDR2 is SQIVND (reference sequence). The CDR3 totals 17 residues. V gave up 2 bases and J gave up 1 base; unmatched junction bases: 4. The CDR3 here is CASSIWGLAGSQETQYF. The DNA for the CDR3 is TGTGCCAGTAGTATATGGGGACTAGCGGGGTCCCAAGAGACCCAGTACTTC.

This clone was counted between two and nine times. The chain combines TRBV19 with TRBJ2-7, with a possible D match to TRBD1 (6 bases). CDR3 length equals 15 residues. Looked up from germline, CDR1 is LNHDA and CDR2 is SQIVND (reference sequence). Between the trimmed V and J ends, which lost 6 bases and 1 base, there was a span of 16 bases. Here the CDR3 DNA reads TGTGCCAGTAGCAGGACAGAACTAGGGTCCTACGAGCAGTACTTC. Its translation: CASSRTELGSYEQYF.

The chain is built from TRBV2 and TRBJ1-1; D is perhaps TRBD1 (5 bases). The germline V gene has CDR1 SNHLY and CDR2 FYNNEI. CDR3 length equals 10 residues. The V end lost 8 bases, the J end lost 10 bases, and 11 bases lay between the germline ends. CDR3 protein: CASGGVSAFF. CDR3 nucleotide sequence: TGTGCCAGCGGGGGGGTTTCAGCTTTCTTT. The full variable domain, with the rest looked up from reference TRBV2 and TRBJ1-1, is EPEVTQTPSHQVTQMGQEVILRCVPISNHLYFYWYRQILGQKVEFLVSFYNNEISEKSEIFDDQFSVERPDGSNFTLKIRSTKLEDSAMYFCASGGVSAFFGQGTRLTVV.

The chain joins TRBV28 to TRBJ1-1; 8 nucleotides match TRBD1. Germline trimming cut 6 bases from V and 3 bases from J; bases unmatched to any gene: 6. Germline V lookup: CDR1 MDHEN, CDR2 SYDVKM. The CDR3 totals 14 residues. In nucleotides, the CDR3 is TGTGCCAGCAGAGCAACAGGGGGGGACACTGAAGCTTTCTTT. Translating it yields CASRATGGDTEAFF.

The V and J genes are TRBV11-3 and TRBJ2-5, with 12 bases aligning to TRBD2. Per the germline V gene, CDR1 is SGHNT and CDR2 is YENEEA. The ends lost 4 bases at V and 5 bases at J; junction bases unmatched: 8. This CDR3 contains 16 residues. In DNA, the CDR3 is TGTGCCAGCAGCTCAAGGTTCCTAGCGGGGGGGGAGACCCAGTACTTC. It is translated as CASSSRFLAGGETQYF.

As DNA, the CDR3 is TGTGCCAGCAGCCGTCAGTCGGGGGGCGCGAACACCGGGGAGCTGTTTTTT. This translates into CASSRQSGGANTGELFF. V is TRBV5-4 and J is TRBJ2-2, with a weak D call TRBD2 (7 bases). V was shortened by 4 bases and J by 0 bases, with 16 bases between the two germline ends. Germline CDR1 reads SGHNT; CDR2 reads YYREEE (reference sequence). The CDR3 loop spans 17 amino acids.

A word on this clone: Mismatch with germline at one junction end may stem from a read error. The genes are TRBV7-7 and TRBJ2-2; D ambiguous. CDR3 length: 13 residues. The germline CDR1 and CDR2 sequences are SSHAT and FNYEAQ (reference sequence). The CDR3 DNA is TGTGCTAGCAGCAGACTGAACACCGGGGAGCTGTTTTTT. The encoded protein is CASSRLNTGELFF.

The V and J genes are TRBV18 and TRBJ1-1; the match to TRBD1 covers 7 bases. This CDR3 is built from 17 residues. V shed 3 bases, J shed 1 base, and the junction held 11 bases outside the gene matches. CDR1 KGHSH and CDR2 LQKENI come from the germline V gene. In DNA form, the CDR3 reads TGTGCCAGCTCACCCCAGGGGGTGGGGGCATCGAACACTGAAGCTTTCTTT. Translation: CASSPQGVGASNTEAFF.

The chain uses TRBV5-1 and TRBJ2-7; perhaps TRBD1 as D (6 bases). Germline assignment: CDR1 SGHRS and CDR2 YFSETQ. V was trimmed by 0 bases and J by 3 bases, leaving 10 bases between them. There are 14 residues in the CDR3. The DNA for the CDR3 is TGCGCCAGCAGCTTGGTACAGGGAGACTACGAGCAGTACTTC. This translates into CASSLVQGDYEQYF.

This clone was seen a single time. This sequence joins TRBV9 and TRBJ2-1, with TRBD2 as a possible D gene (6 bases). The CDR3 has 15 residues. CDR1 and CDR2 from the germline V gene are SGDLS and YYNGEE. Trimming left V 0 bases short and J 2 bases short, with 9 bases between. CDR3: CASSVGRGTYNEQFF. CDR3 in DNA: TGTGCCAGCAGCGTAGGGCGGGGAACCTACAATGAGCAGTTCTTC.

This rearrangement joins TRBV10-3 to TRBJ2-5; 8 bases are shared with TRBD2. CDR3 length: 16 amino acids. The V gene's germline CDR1 is ENHRY and CDR2 SYGVKD. V was pared by 1 base and J by 2 bases, with 6 bases of the junction left unmatched. The CDR3 sequence is CAISEFASGLQETQYF. The CDR3 DNA reads as TGTGCCATCAGTGAGTTCGCTAGCGGGTTGCAAGAGACCCAGTACTTC.

The genes are TRBV5-6 and TRBJ2-7; no definite D call. The ends were cut back, 2 bases at V and 5 bases at J, with 5 bases in the middle. This CDR3 has 11 amino acids. Germline V lookup: CDR1 SGHDT, CDR2 YYEEEE. CDR3 residues: CASSLRDEQYF. DNA of the CDR3: TGTGCCAGCAGCTTACGGGACGAGCAGTACTTC.

This clone was counted once. The chain links TRBV11-3 to TRBJ2-5; 8 bases align to TRBD1. The CDR3 length is 14 residues. J was trimmed by 6 bases and V by 3 bases; bases with no gene match: 6. Per the germline V gene, CDR1 is SGHNT and CDR2 is YENEEA. The CDR3 loop is CASSLADRGKTQYF. The CDR3 DNA is TGTGCCAGCAGCTTGGCCGACAGGGGAAAGACCCAGTACTTC.

The chain employs TRBV29-1 and TRBJ2-7; 7 bases map to TRBD1. Germline trimming cut 4 bases from V and 3 bases from J; bases unmatched to any gene: 12. Per germline, CDR1 SQVTM and CDR2 ANQGSEA. The CDR3 is made up of 15 amino acids. The CDR3 nucleotides read TGCAGCGTTGGACAGGGACCTAACCCTTTCTACGAGCAGTACTTC. Translating gives CSVGQGPNPFYEQYF.

The chain is built from TRBV5-1 and TRBJ2-4; perhaps TRBD1 as D (5 bases). The V end lost 0 bases, the J end lost 9 bases, and 13 bases lay between the germline ends. There are 14 residues in the CDR3. Germline V gene sequence: CDR1 SGHRS, CDR2 YFSETQ. CDR3 DNA: TGCGCCAGCAGCTTGGAGGCAGGGTATGTCATTCAGTACTTC. Translation: CASSLEAGYVIQYF.

The chain joins TRBV7-2 to TRBJ2-3; 10 bases map to TRBD2. Germline assignment: CDR1 SGHTA and CDR2 FQGNSA. The junction had 6 bases not matched to a gene; V was cut back by 4 bases and J by 5 bases. CDR3 length equals 15 residues. CDR3 protein: CASSSAGGPVDTQYF. Written as DNA, the CDR3 is TGTGCCAGCAGCTCAGCGGGAGGGCCGGTAGATACGCAGTATTTT.

This clone has a handful of counts. V and J are TRBV3-1 (or the pseudogene TRBV3-2) and TRBJ2-4; D remains unclear. This CDR3 is 14 amino acids long. Germline V CDR1 and CDR2: LGHDT, YNNKEL (reference sequence). Trimming stripped 1 base from V and 6 bases from J, with 10 bases between. The CDR3 nucleotides read TGTGCCAGCAGCCAAGTGCCGAGTATAAACATTCAGTACTTC. Its protein is CASSQVPSINIQYF.

V and J are TRBV9 and TRBJ2-3, with 15 bases aligning to TRBD2. The CDR3 extends over 19 amino acids. J was trimmed by 6 bases and V by 0 bases; bases with no gene match: 11. Looked up from germline, CDR1 is SGDLS and CDR2 is YYNGEE. CDR3: CASSVATGLAGGPYDTQYF. The CDR3 nucleotides read TGTGCCAGCAGCGTAGCTACCGGACTAGCGGGGGGGCCATATGATACGCAGTATTTT.

This chain connects TRBV5-1 to TRBJ2-7; tentative D call: TRBD1 (5 bases). Germline V gene sequence: CDR1 SGHRS, CDR2 YFSETQ. CDR3 length: 15 amino acids. The germline V and J ends were trimmed by 1 base and 2 bases, with 13 bases remaining between them. CDR3: CASSLRPGQTYEQYF. The DNA of the CDR3 is TGCGCCAGCAGCTTGAGGCCAGGGCAGACCTACGAGCAGTACTTC.

This rearrangement joins TRBV25-1 to TRBJ2-7; 8 bases are shared with TRBD1. The V gene's germline CDR1 is MGHDK and CDR2 SYGVNS. This CDR3 has 13 residues. The V segment lost 5 bases and the J segment 5 bases; nucleotides outside the gene matches: 5. CDR3 region: CASSWTGYDEQYF. In DNA, the CDR3 is TGTGCCAGCAGTTGGACAGGGTACGACGAGCAGTACTTC.